These T cell receptor beta chains were read from a single sample in a study of blood T cell repertoires in COVID-19. Measured with immunoSEQ multiplex PCR; TCRdb has only the in-frame clones, and not every one. The sample includes about 220,000 clones, 75% to 85% of them seen just once. Sequencing was done on a sample of peripheral blood. These receptors were collected from a woman in her sixties or seventies with COVID-19, enrolled during active disease. Both conserved end residues are part of each CDR3. D genes are given only for firm matches. Only some rows state a clone size, as once, few, many or a class for expanded clones.

d_gene	v_gene	j_gene	abundance	CDR3nt	CDR3aa
-	TRBV7-9	TRBJ1-1	-	TGTGCCAGCAGTCCCCGGGGGGCTCGAAGCACTGAAGCTTTCTTT	CASSPRGARSTEAFF
-	TRBV6-5	TRBJ2-7	few	TGTGCCAGCACTTTACAGATCGGCTACGAGCAGTACTTC	CASTLQIGYEQYF
TRBD1	TRBV7-2	TRBJ2-7	-	TGTGCCAGCAGCTTACGCGGGACAGGAGAGCAGTACTTC	CASSLRGTGEQYF
TRBD1	TRBV24-1	TRBJ2-5	-	TGTGCCACAGGTCCGGGACAGGGGGCGTCGGGGACCCAGTACTTC	CATGPGQGASGTQYF
TRBD1	TRBV6-2/TRBV6-3	TRBJ1-4	-	TGTGCCAGCAGTCGACAGGGCGGAGAAAAACTGTTTTTT	CASSRQGGEKLFF
TRBD1	TRBV30	TRBJ2-5	-	TGTGCCTGGAGGAGACAGGGTGGGGAGACCCAGTACTTC	CAWRRQGGETQYF
TRBD1	TRBV18	TRBJ1-2	-	TGTGCCAGCTCACCGTCGACAGGGGGCCATGGCTACACCTTC	CASSPSTGGHGYTF
TRBD1	TRBV3-1/TRBV3-2	TRBJ1-2	-	TGTGCCAGCAGGACCCAGGGGGGAAACTATGGCTACACCTTC	CASRTQGGNYGYTF
-	TRBV2	TRBJ1-2	-	TGTGCCAGCAGTGAGGGTCAGGTTAAGAGCTATGGCTACACCTTC	CASSEGQVKSYGYTF
TRBD1	TRBV25-1	TRBJ2-2	-	TGTGCCAGCAAGGGGGCCGCGAACACCGGGGAGCTGTTTTTT	CASKGAANTGELFF
-	TRBV20-1	TRBJ2-1	-	TGCAGTGCTAGTGAACTCTACAATGAGCAGTTCTTC	CSASELYNEQFF
-	TRBV29-1	TRBJ1-4	-	TGCAGCGGGAAACGGGGGGCGGGTGAAAAACTGTTTTTT	CSGKRGAGEKLFF
TRBD2	TRBV6-5	TRBJ2-7	few	TGTGCCAGCGTGGGAGGGCCGGAAAAAGAGCAGTACTTC	CASVGGPEKEQYF
-	TRBV3-1/TRBV3-2	TRBJ1-1	-	TGTGCCAGCAGCCTAACAGCGAACACTGAAGCTTTCTTT	CASSLTANTEAFF
TRBD2	TRBV5-1	TRBJ2-4	-	TGCGCCAGCAGCAACGGACGGACCCGGGACTATGACATTCAGTACTTC	CASSNGRTRDYDIQYF
-	TRBV11-3	TRBJ2-4	-	TGTGCCAGCAGCTTAGGTAAAGGGGAATCAGACATTCAGTACTTC	CASSLGKGESDIQYF
-	TRBV12-3/TRBV12-4	TRBJ2-2	-	TGTGCCAGCAGTTTCCAGGGGCCCGGGGAGCTGTTTTTT	CASSFQGPGELFF
TRBD2	TRBV10-1	TRBJ2-5	-	TGCGCCAGCAGTGATCCACGGGAGGGCTTGGAGACCCAGTACTTC	CASSDPREGLETQYF
-	TRBV20-1	TRBJ1-2	-	TGCAGTGCCCAGCGGGACTTCTACACCTTC	CSAQRDFYTF
TRBD1	TRBV6-5	TRBJ1-6	-	TGTGCCAGCAGTTACCGGGACAGGTTATCACCCCTCCACTTT	CASSYRDRLSPLHF
-	TRBV4-3	TRBJ1-1	-	TGCGCCAGCAGCCAGGGCCTCGGCACACCTCACACTGAAGCTTTCTTT	CASSQGLGTPHTEAFF
-	TRBV19	TRBJ2-2	-	TGTGCCAGTAGTATTCAGGATCGAGACACCGGGGAGCTGTTTTTT	CASSIQDRDTGELFF
-	TRBV6-5	TRBJ2-7	-	TGTGCCAGCAGGCGGGCACAGTGGGATTCCTACGAGCAGTACTTC	CASRRAQWDSYEQYF
TRBD1	TRBV6-5	TRBJ1-1	-	TGTGCCAGCAGTCGCTCCGGGACAGGGAACACTGAAGCTTTCTTT	CASSRSGTGNTEAFF
-	TRBV5-6	TRBJ1-2	-	TGTGCCAGCAGCTTGTACAGGGTAGCCTATGGCTACACCTTC	CASSLYRVAYGYTF
-	TRBV19	TRBJ2-7	once	TGTGCCAGTAGTCGAACCATATCTAGCGTAGCCTACGAGCAGTACTTC	CASSRTISSVAYEQYF
TRBD2	TRBV28	TRBJ2-5	-	TGTGCCAGCAGGAGCAAAGCGGGAGTTAGTTTAGAGACCCAGTACTTC	CASRSKAGVSLETQYF
-	TRBV19	TRBJ1-1	-	TGTGCCAGTAGTATCCGAGGGAACGCTGAAGCTTTCTTT	CASSIRGNAEAFF
-	TRBV18	TRBJ1-3	-	TGTGCCAGCTCACCACGGGAGGGTACTGCGCTAAACACCATATATTTT	CASSPREGTALNTIYF
TRBD1	TRBV6-6	TRBJ1-1	-	TGTGCCAGCAGTTACGAGGGACAGGCAGAAGCTTTCTTT	CASSYEGQAEAFF
TRBD2	TRBV28	TRBJ2-7	-	TGTGCCAGCAGCACCTTTCCGGGACTAGCGGGAGGGGTGACCTACGAGCAGTACTTC	CASSTFPGLAGGVTYEQYF
TRBD2	TRBV4-1	TRBJ2-2	-	TGCGCCAGCAGCCACGGACTAGCGGGAGGAGGGGGAACCGGGGAGCTGTTTTTT	CASSHGLAGGGGTGELFF
-	TRBV10-2	TRBJ1-1	-	TGCGCCAGCAGACAGGGTTTGAGGAACACTGAAGCTTTCTTT	CASRQGLRNTEAFF
TRBD1	TRBV9	TRBJ1-3	-	TGTGCCAGCAGCGCCGAGGGGGCGACAGGAAACACCATATATTTT	CASSAEGATGNTIYF
TRBD2	TRBV5-1	TRBJ2-2	few	TGCGCCAGCAACCCCCAGAGCGGGGTCACCGGGGAGCTGTTTTTT	CASNPQSGVTGELFF
TRBD2	TRBV10-1	TRBJ2-1	-	TGCGCCAGCAGGGCGACTAGCGGGATGGGCAATGAGCAGTTCTTC	CASRATSGMGNEQFF
TRBD1	TRBV11-3	TRBJ2-7	-	TGTGCCAGCAGCTTAGGGACAGGGTCTAGCTCCTACGAGCAGTACTTC	CASSLGTGSSSYEQYF
-	TRBV7-3	TRBJ1-1	-	TGTGCCAGCAGCTTCGGGGTCGACACTGAAGCTTTCTTT	CASSFGVDTEAFF
TRBD1	TRBV3-1/TRBV3-2	TRBJ1-2	-	TGTGCCAGCAGCCAAGGGGGACAGTTTATTAACTATGGCTACACCTTC	CASSQGGQFINYGYTF
-	TRBV6-2/TRBV6-3	TRBJ2-6	many	TGTGCCAGCAGTTACGGGGGGTCTGGTGGGGCCAACGTCCTGACTTTC	CASSYGGSGGANVLTF
TRBD1	TRBV5-4	TRBJ2-7	few	TGTGCCAGCAGCTTACGCTGGACAGGGAGGAACGAGCAGTACTTC	CASSLRWTGRNEQYF
-	TRBV29-1	TRBJ2-3	once	TGCAGCGCCACCCTCGGGTCAGATACGCAGTATTTT	CSATLGSDTQYF
TRBD1	TRBV29-1	TRBJ1-2	-	TGCAGCGCCGGGGACAGGGTAGACTATGGCTACACCTTC	CSAGDRVDYGYTF
-	TRBV4-2	TRBJ2-7	-	TGTGCCAGCAGCGAAAGCCAGGGAAGCTCCTACGAGCAGTACTTC	CASSESQGSSYEQYF
-	TRBV7-2	TRBJ2-5	-	TGTGCCAGCAGCTTAGGCGCAGGGGTGGGGCAAGAGACCCAGTACTTC	CASSLGAGVGQETQYF
-	TRBV28	TRBJ1-5	many	TGTGCCAGCAAGGGGACTTTTAATCAGCCCCAGCATTTT	CASKGTFNQPQHF
TRBD2	TRBV14	TRBJ2-1	-	TGTGCCAGCAGGACCTTAGCGGGAGGGCCTTACAATGAGCAGTTCTTC	CASRTLAGGPYNEQFF
TRBD2	TRBV6-5	TRBJ2-7	-	TGTGCCAGCAGTTCGCCGGGACTAGCGGCCTACGAGCAGTACTTC	CASSSPGLAAYEQYF
TRBD1	TRBV4-3	TRBJ1-5	-	TGCGCCAGCAGTCCGGACAGGAAACAGCCCCAGCATTTT	CASSPDRKQPQHF
-	TRBV7-9	TRBJ2-7	-	TGTGCCAGCAGCGTCGGGGGTGGATCGAACGAGCAGTACTTC	CASSVGGGSNEQYF
-	TRBV14	TRBJ1-6	-	TGTGCCAGCAGCCAAGGCGGCCCTTATAATTCACCCCTCCACTTT	CASSQGGPYNSPLHF
-	TRBV6-2/TRBV6-3	TRBJ1-2	-	TGTGCCAGCAGCTCCGGACAGCTCTATGGCTACACCTTC	CASSSGQLYGYTF
-	TRBV20-1	TRBJ1-5	-	TGCAGTGCTCGTGACTGGGGCCCCGGCAATCAGCCCCAGCATTTT	CSARDWGPGNQPQHF
-	TRBV18	TRBJ1-1	-	TGTGCCAGCTCGCCCACAGGGACCACTGAAGCTTTCTTT	CASSPTGTTEAFF
TRBD1	TRBV15	TRBJ2-2	few	TGTGCCACCAGATACCAGGGGGATCACGGGGAGCTGTTTTTT	CATRYQGDHGELFF
-	TRBV6-2/TRBV6-3	TRBJ2-5	-	TGTGCCAGCAGTTACTACACAAGCCAAGAGACCCAGTACTTC	CASSYYTSQETQYF
TRBD1	TRBV5-1	TRBJ1-6	-	TGCGCCAGCAGCCCGGGACAGACAAATAATTCACCCCTCCACTTT	CASSPGQTNNSPLHF